These 27 T cell receptor beta chains came from one sample sequenced in a study of Ad26.COV2.S vaccination and SARS-CoV-2 variants. Only in-frame clones appear in the TCRdb table, and some are missing; sequencing was by immunoSEQ multiplex PCR. Altogether 410,000 or so clones are present, over 75% being singletons, with the ten largest covering less than 15%. Treatment meaning: some 19 received Ad26.COV2.S at low or high dose, single or two shots; about 5 received placebo; per-sample allocation not given. Sampling was performed 63 days after the first vaccine or placebo injection. The sample was peripheral blood, taken in a trial of Ad26.COV2.S vaccine versus placebo. These receptors all stem from a person aged 18 to 65 who received the Ad26.COV2.S COVID-19 vaccine or a placebo.

This chain uses TRBV6-6 with TRBJ1-2; no firm D call. The germline V and J ends were trimmed by 0 bases and 9 bases, with 20 bases remaining between them. There are 16 residues in the CDR3. Germline assignment: CDR1 MNHNY and CDR2 SVGAGI (reference sequence). CDR3 coding DNA: TGTGCCAGCAGTTACTCCTCGCCAGCGGCTACTAGTCGCTACACCTTC. This gives the protein CASSYSSPAATSRYTF.

The chain joins TRBV14 to TRBJ1-3; no reliable D call. Germline V gene data show CDR1 as SGHDN and CDR2 as FVKESK. Trimming removed 4 bases from V and 0 bases from J, with 1 base in between. This CDR3 spans 12 amino acids. CDR3 sequence (DNA): TGTGCCAGCAGCCCCTCTGGAAACACCATATATTTT. Translation gives CASSPSGNTIYF.

The genes are TRBV6-2 or TRBV6-3 and TRBJ2-3, with D unresolved. Germline assignment: CDR1 MNHEY and CDR2 SVGEGT. This CDR3 comprises 14 residues. V lost 3 bases, J lost 2 bases, and 9 bases lay in between. CDR3 amino acids: CASSYYSATDTQYF. As DNA, the CDR3 is TGTGCCAGCAGTTATTACTCCGCCACAGATACGCAGTATTTT.

This chain joins TRBV9 and TRBJ2-3; no firm D call. The CDR3 consists of 15 residues. The germline V gene encodes CDR1 SGDLS and CDR2 YYNGEE. V was pared by 3 bases and J by 0 bases, with 11 bases between. CDR3 DNA: TGTGCCAGCAGCGCCCGAATCCTTAGCACAGATACGCAGTATTTT. It translates to CASSARILSTDTQYF.

This clone has just one count. The gene calls are TRBV4-1 and TRBJ2-1; 12 nucleotides line up with TRBD2. The V gene's germline CDR1 is MGHRA and CDR2 YSYEKL. The CDR3 is made up of 16 amino acids. J was trimmed by 8 bases and V by 4 bases; bases with no gene match: 9. The CDR3 DNA follows: TGCGCCAGCAGCCCCCTAGCGGGAGGGGGTTTCGATGAGCAGTTCTTC. This sequence encodes CASSPLAGGGFDEQFF.

This clone showed up just once. V gene TRBV3-1 (or the pseudogene TRBV3-2) combines with J gene TRBJ2-1; D gene uncertain. Trimming took 1 base from V and 5 from J, leaving 9 bases between them. The CDR3 spans 14 residues. Germline loops: CDR1 LGHDT, CDR2 YNNKEL (reference sequence). The DNA of the CDR3 is TGTGCCAGCAGCCAAGTTATCCGAGACAATGAGCAGTTCTTC. It yields the protein CASSQVIRDNEQFF.

The rearrangement links TRBV27 to TRBJ2-2; 7 bases align to TRBD1. CDR1 and CDR2 from the germline V gene are MNHEY and SMNVEV (reference sequence). CDR3 length: 14 amino acids. Trimming cost V 3 bases and J 6 bases; bases outside gene matches: 4. The CDR3 region is CASSFDRVPGELFF. CDR3 nucleotide sequence: TGTGCCAGCAGTTTTGACAGGGTCCCCGGGGAGCTGTTTTTT.

The chain couples TRBV4-3 to TRBJ1-1; possibly TRBD1 for D (6 bases). V was cut by 3 bases and J by 0 bases, with 11 bases left in between. CDR3 size: 15 residues. Germline-derived CDR1 and CDR2 are LGHNA and YSLEER. The CDR3 sequence: CASSQETGLNTEAFF. In DNA form, the CDR3 reads TGCGCCAGCAGCCAGGAAACAGGGCTGAACACTGAAGCTTTCTTT.

This chain uses TRBV7-2 with TRBJ2-1; 13 bases align to TRBD2. CDR1 is SGHTA, CDR2 FQGNSA, per germline. J gave up 7 bases and V 0 bases, and 6 bases lay outside the gene matches. The CDR3 has 17 residues. CDR3 DNA sequence: TGTGCCAGCAGCTTAGCGCGAAGGACTAGCGGGAGTAATGAGCAGTTCTTC. This translates into CASSLARRTSGSNEQFF.

The chain links TRBV4-3 to TRBJ2-7; 12 positions agree with TRBD2. CDR3 length: 15 residues. CDR1 is LGHNA and CDR2 is YSLEER in the germline V gene. J lost 8 bases, V lost 0 bases, and 5 bases had no gene match. This chain's CDR3 is CASSQDSLAGGKQYF. CDR3 in DNA: TGCGCCAGCAGCCAAGATTCCCTAGCGGGAGGGAAGCAGTACTTC.

V gene TRBV29-1 combines with J gene TRBJ1-1; a weak D match, TRBD1 (6 bases). Trimming shortened V by 6 bases and J by 4 bases, and 12 bases separated the two germline ends. Germline V gives CDR1 SQVTM, CDR2 ANQGSEA. The CDR3 runs to 12 residues. The CDR3 coding sequence is TGCAGCGTCAACAGGGCGAGCACTGAAGCTTTCTTT. Encoded protein: CSVNRASTEAFF. The full variable domain, with the rest looked up from reference TRBV29-1 and TRBJ1-1, is SAVISQKPSRDICQRGTSLTIQCQVDSQVTMMFWYRQQPGQSLTLIATANQGSEATYESGFVIDKFPISRPNLTFSTLTVSNMSPEDSSIYLCSVNRASTEAFFGQGTRLTVV.

The V gene is TRBV5-8, the J gene TRBJ2-1, with 7 bases fitting TRBD2. The CDR3 is 15 residues long. V gave up 2 bases and J gave up 8 bases; unmatched junction bases: 10. Germline CDR1 and CDR2: SGHTS and YDEGEE. In DNA, the CDR3 is TGTGCCAGCAGCTTCGGGACGGGGGGTATCGATGAGCAGTTCTTC. It translates to CASSFGTGGIDEQFF.

This clone was counted a few times. V and J are TRBV4-2 and TRBJ1-6; D is ambiguous. The V gene's germline CDR1 is LGHNA and CDR2 YNFKEQ. The CDR3 has 17 residues. V shed 0 bases and J shed 8 bases, with 17 bases lying between them. The CDR3 DNA is TGTGCCAGCAGCCAAGATCTGGACGGTGGGTTTGATTCACCCCTCCACTTT. It is translated as CASSQDLDGGFDSPLHF.

The chain carries TRBV7-9 and TRBJ2-1; unclear D gene. With 3 bases removed from V and 8 bases from J, the gap between germline ends came to 2 bases. Germline CDR1 reads SEHNR; CDR2 reads FQNEAQ (reference sequence). This CDR3 is 10 amino acids long. The CDR3 DNA reads TGTGCCAGCAGCTTCGATGAGCAGTTCTTC. This translates into CASSFDEQFF. The whole variable domain, remainder taken from reference TRBV7-9 and TRBJ2-1, is DTGVSQNPRHKITKRGQNVTFRCDPISEHNRLYWYRQTLGQGPEFLTYFQNEAQLEKSRLLSDRFSAERPKGSFSTLEIQRTEQGDSAMYLCASSFDEQFFGPGTRLTVL.

The rearrangement joins TRBV6-5 to TRBJ1-5; a weak D match, TRBD1 (5 bases). Germline V gene lookup returns CDR1 MNHEY and CDR2 SVGAGI. Deletions cut 2 bases from V and 1 base from J, with 9 bases between. This CDR3 comprises 15 residues. DNA of the CDR3: TGTGCCAGCAGTTACAGTGGGGGAAGCAATCAGCCCCAGCATTTT. Amino acid sequence: CASSYSGGSNQPQHF.

V gene TRBV28 combines with J gene TRBJ2-3, with 13 positions matching TRBD2. The ends lost 4 bases at V and 0 bases at J; junction bases unmatched: 7. The CDR3 consists of 18 residues. CDR1 MDHEN and CDR2 SYDVKM come from the germline V gene. The CDR3 DNA sequence: TGTGCCAGCAGTTCCGGACTAGCGGGAGACCCTAGCACAGATACGCAGTATTTT. Protein product: CASSSGLAGDPSTDTQYF.

The chain carries TRBV3-1 (or the pseudogene TRBV3-2) and TRBJ2-5; D not resolved. Germline loops: CDR1 LGHDT, CDR2 YNNKEL (reference sequence). The CDR3 is made up of 14 amino acids. V was pared by 2 bases and J by 2 bases, with 9 bases between. The CDR3 DNA follows: TGTGCCAGCAGCCAACTATACCGGCAAGAGACCCAGTACTTC. It specifies CASSQLYRQETQYF.

This clone was recorded only once. The gene calls are TRBV20-1 and TRBJ2-5, with D possibly matching TRBD1 (5 bases). The CDR3 length is 11 residues. The V gene's germline CDR1 is DFQATT and CDR2 SNEGSKA (reference sequence). Trimming stripped 5 bases from V and 5 bases from J, with 9 bases between. In DNA form, the CDR3 reads TGCAGTGCTGGGGCCCGTGAGACCCAGTACTTC. Residues: CSAGARETQYF.

The chain is built from TRBV19 and TRBJ2-7, with D unresolved. Germline lookup yields CDR1 LNHDA and CDR2 SQIVND (reference sequence). The CDR3 runs to 12 residues. Trimming took 5 bases from V and 0 from J, leaving 5 bases between them. The CDR3 loop reads CASSESSYEQYF. CDR3 sequence (DNA): TGTGCCAGTAGTGAGAGCTCCTACGAGCAGTACTTC.

This clone appeared a single time. V is TRBV7-2 and J is TRBJ1-2, with D unclear. The CDR3 has 14 amino acids. Per the germline V gene, CDR1 is SGHTA and CDR2 is FQGNSA. Trimming shortened V by 5 bases and J by 4 bases, and 14 bases separated the two germline ends. CDR3: CASSPPGRPYGYTF. The CDR3 bases are TGTGCCAGCAGCCCGCCCGGGCGCCCCTATGGCTACACCTTC.

The CDR3 coding sequence is TGTGCCAGCAGCCCACCCCTAGGGCAGCTCCAAGAGACCCAGTACTTC. This gives the protein CASSPPLGQLQETQYF. V gene TRBV7-9 combines with J gene TRBJ2-5; no firm D call. Trimming pared 5 bases from V and 1 base from J, leaving 17 bases between. The CDR3 totals 16 residues. Germline V CDR1 and CDR2: SEHNR, FQNEAQ (reference sequence).

CDR3 amino acids: CASSLAGITKAGASEQYF. CDR3 nucleotides: TGCGCCAGCAGCTTGGCAGGGATCACAAAGGCTGGGGCATCCGAGCAGTACTTC. V gene TRBV5-1 combines with J gene TRBJ2-7; possible D gene TRBD1, 5 bases. The CDR3 totals 18 residues. Germline values: CDR1 SGHRS, CDR2 YFSETQ. V was pared by 0 bases and J by 6 bases, with 25 bases between.

J is TRBJ2-2 and V is TRBV27; D is uncertain. V shed 5 bases and J shed 5 bases, with 18 bases lying between them. Germline CDR1 is MNHEY and CDR2 is SMNVEV (reference sequence). The CDR3 runs 16 residues. The CDR3 DNA reads as TGTGCCAGCAGTGACCCGGACCTCCAGAGGACCGGGGAGCTGTTTTTT. It codes for CASSDPDLQRTGELFF.

This chain links TRBV5-1 with TRBJ2-1, with 9 bases aligning to TRBD2. Germline CDR1 reads SGHRS; CDR2 reads YFSETQ. J was trimmed by 3 bases and V by 0 bases; bases with no gene match: 13. The CDR3 length is 19 residues. The CDR3 DNA reads TGCGCCAGCAGCTTGGTTATAGCGGGAGTAGTTAGTAACTACAATGAGCAGTTCTTC. Its protein product is CASSLVIAGVVSNYNEQFF.

This clone was counted once. CDR3 sequence reads: CASSPRMETQYF. For the CDR3, the DNA is TGTGCCAGCAGCCCAAGAATGGAGACCCAGTACTTC. The V and J genes are TRBV11-2 and TRBJ2-5; D is unresolved. V gave up 5 bases and J gave up 5 bases, with 9 bases separating them. The CDR3 totals 12 residues. In germline, CDR1 is SGHAT, CDR2 FQNNGV. The whole variable domain, remainder taken from reference TRBV11-2 and TRBJ2-5, is EAGVAQSPRYKIIEKRQSVAFWCNPISGHATLYWYQQILGQGPKLLIQFQNNGVVDDSQLPKDRFSAERLKGVDSTLKIQPAKLEDSAVYLCASSPRMETQYFGPGTRLLVL.

A single count supports this clone. The genes are TRBV25-1 and TRBJ2-1; D ambiguous. Germline V gene data show CDR1 as MGHDK and CDR2 as SYGVNS. V was cut by 4 bases and J by 4 bases, with 14 bases left in between. The CDR3 length is 15 residues. The CDR3: CASSVPGKQYNEQFF. The CDR3 bases are TGTGCCAGCAGTGTCCCTGGCAAACAATACAATGAGCAGTTCTTC.

The rearrangement links TRBV21-1 to TRBJ2-1; the table's D call, TRBD1, was not checked against the DNA. TRBV21-1 is labeled a pseudogene. This CDR3 has 20 amino acids. The chain's CDR3 is CASSNCAVLHGQNRGNEQFF. In DNA form, the CDR3 reads TGTGCCAGCAGCAATTGTGCCGTACTCCACGGCCAAAATAGGGGCAATGAGCAGTTCTTC.